This entry describes one T cell receptor (beta chain). The entry originates in a study of blood T cell repertoires in COVID-19. Across the study: COVID-19 samples collected from the United States, Italy and Spain covered acute and convalescent phases. PBMCs, B-cell-depleted T cells, or T cells provided the cDNA or gDNA that made up the material.

In the original workflow: Estimated nucleated cell counts came from reference gene primer amplification. Sequencing used immunoSEQ multiplex PCR; TCRdb keeps in-frame clones, though not all of them. The D gene and trimming were derived from the DNA, and the V and J assignments and clone size from that table. The data hold over 85,000 clones, with around 90% observed a single time. Patients in Seattle were enrolled during active infection, then followed longitudinally. The sequencing input was peripheral blood. The clonotype originates from a woman between 45 and 60 years old with COVID-19, enrolled during active disease.

For the CDR3, the DNA is TGTGCCAGCCAGGGTGCCACTGGAAACACCATATATTTT. Protein sequence: CASQGATGNTIYF. The J gene is TRBJ1-3, the V gene TRBV6-5; TRBD1 is a possible D gene (5 bases). Germline CDR1 and CDR2: MNHEY and SVGAGI. The CDR3 is 13 amino acids. The V end lost 8 bases, the J end lost 2 bases, and 10 bases lay between the germline ends.